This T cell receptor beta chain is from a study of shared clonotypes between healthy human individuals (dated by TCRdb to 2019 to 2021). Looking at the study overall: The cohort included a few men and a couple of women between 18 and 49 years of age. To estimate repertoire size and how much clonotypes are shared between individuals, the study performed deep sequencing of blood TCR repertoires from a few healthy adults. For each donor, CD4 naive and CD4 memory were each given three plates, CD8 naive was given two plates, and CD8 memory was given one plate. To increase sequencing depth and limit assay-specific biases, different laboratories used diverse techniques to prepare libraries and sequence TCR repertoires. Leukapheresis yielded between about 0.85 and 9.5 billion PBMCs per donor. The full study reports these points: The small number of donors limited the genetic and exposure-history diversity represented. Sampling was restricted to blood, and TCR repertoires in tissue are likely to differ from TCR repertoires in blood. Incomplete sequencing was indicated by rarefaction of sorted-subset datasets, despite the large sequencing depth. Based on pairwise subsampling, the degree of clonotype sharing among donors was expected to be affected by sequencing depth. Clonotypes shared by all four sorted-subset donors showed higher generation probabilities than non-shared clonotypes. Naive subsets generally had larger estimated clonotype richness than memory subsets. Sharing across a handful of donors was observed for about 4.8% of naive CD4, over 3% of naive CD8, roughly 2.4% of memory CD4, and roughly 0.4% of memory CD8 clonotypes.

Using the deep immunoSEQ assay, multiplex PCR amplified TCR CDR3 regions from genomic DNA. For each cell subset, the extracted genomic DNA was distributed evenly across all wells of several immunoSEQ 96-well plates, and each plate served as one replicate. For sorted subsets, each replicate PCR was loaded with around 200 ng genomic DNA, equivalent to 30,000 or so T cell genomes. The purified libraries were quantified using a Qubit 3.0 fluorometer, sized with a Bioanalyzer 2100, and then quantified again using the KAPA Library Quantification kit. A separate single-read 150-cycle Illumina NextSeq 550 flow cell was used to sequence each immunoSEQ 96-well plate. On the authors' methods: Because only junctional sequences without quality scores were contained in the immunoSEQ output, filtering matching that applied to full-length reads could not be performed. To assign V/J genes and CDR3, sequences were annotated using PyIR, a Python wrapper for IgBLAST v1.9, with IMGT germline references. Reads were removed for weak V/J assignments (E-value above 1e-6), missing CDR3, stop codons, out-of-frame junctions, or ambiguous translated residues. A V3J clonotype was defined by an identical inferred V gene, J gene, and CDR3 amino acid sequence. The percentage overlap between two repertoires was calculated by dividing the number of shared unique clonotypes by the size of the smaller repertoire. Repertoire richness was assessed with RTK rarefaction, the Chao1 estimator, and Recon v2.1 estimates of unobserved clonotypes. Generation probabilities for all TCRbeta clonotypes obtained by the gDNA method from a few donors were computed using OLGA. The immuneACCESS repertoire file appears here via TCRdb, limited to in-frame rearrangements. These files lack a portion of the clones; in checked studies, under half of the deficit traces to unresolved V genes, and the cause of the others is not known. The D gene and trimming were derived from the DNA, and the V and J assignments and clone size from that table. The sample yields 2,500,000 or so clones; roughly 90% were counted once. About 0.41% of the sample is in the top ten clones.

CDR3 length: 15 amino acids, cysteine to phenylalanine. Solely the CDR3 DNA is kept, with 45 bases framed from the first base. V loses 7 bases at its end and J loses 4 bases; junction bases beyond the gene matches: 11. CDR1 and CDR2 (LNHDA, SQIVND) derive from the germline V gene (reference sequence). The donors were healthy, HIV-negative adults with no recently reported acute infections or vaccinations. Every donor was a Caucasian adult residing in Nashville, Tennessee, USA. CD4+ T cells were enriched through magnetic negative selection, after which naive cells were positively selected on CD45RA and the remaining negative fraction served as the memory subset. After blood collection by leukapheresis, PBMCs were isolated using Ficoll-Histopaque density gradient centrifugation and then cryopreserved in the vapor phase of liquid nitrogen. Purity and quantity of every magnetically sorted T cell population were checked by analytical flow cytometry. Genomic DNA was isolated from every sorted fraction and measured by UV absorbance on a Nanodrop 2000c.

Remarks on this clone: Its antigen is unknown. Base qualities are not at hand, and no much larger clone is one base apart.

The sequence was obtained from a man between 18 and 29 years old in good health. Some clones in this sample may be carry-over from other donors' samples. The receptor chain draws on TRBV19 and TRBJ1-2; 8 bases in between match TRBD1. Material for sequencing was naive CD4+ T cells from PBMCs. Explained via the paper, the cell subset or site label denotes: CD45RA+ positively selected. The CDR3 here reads CASMDVAGGPYGYTF. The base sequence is TGTGCCAGTATGGATGTGGCAGGGGGCCCCTATGGCTACACCTTC. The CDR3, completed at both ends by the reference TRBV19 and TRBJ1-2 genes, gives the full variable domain DGGITQSPKYLFRKEGQNVTLSCEQNLNHDAMYWYRQDPGQGLRLIYYSQIVNDFQKGDIAEGYSVSREKKESFPLTVTSAQKNPTAFYLCASMDVAGGPYGYTFGSGTRLTVV.